The TCR beta chain under discussion was sequenced for a study of T cells in Graves' hyperthyroidism and ophthalmopathy. Study-wide points: In simple terms, a model built on 13 V-J features told ophthalmopathy apart from stable hyperthyroidism. Most thyroid clonotypes with frequency above 0.001 were detected in blood. Ophthalmopathy, as predicted by the model, came a median 6.5 months after the prediction.

This clonotype was recorded at least ten times. Its antigen remains unknown. It was RNA transcripts that yielded the amplified TCR beta CDR3 regions. HTBI primers were employed in a first-round RT-PCR of the TCR CDR3. TCRdb ran MiXCR on the multiplex PCR reads and lists one entry per CDR3 protein. The sample holds approximately 690,000 distinct CDR3 sequences; 13% to 15% are singletons and the top ten take roughly an eighth. The V end was cut by 5 bases, the J end by 5 bases, with 18 bases between. CDR3 size: 15 residues. Germline loops: CDR1 SGHTA, CDR2 FQGNSA. Based on clinical symptoms, serum thyroxine and TRAb, thyroid ultrasound and orbital computed tomography, diagnoses were reached.

The chain couples TRBV7-2 to TRBJ2-5, with D possibly TRBD1 on 6 matching bases. Material for sequencing was blood. The clonotype was recovered from a woman aged 50 to 65 with Graves' ophthalmopathy. This chain's CDR3 is CASSKQGILLETQYF. In nucleotides, the CDR3 is TGTGCCAGCAGCAAACAGGGAATACTTTTGGAGACCCAGTACTTC.